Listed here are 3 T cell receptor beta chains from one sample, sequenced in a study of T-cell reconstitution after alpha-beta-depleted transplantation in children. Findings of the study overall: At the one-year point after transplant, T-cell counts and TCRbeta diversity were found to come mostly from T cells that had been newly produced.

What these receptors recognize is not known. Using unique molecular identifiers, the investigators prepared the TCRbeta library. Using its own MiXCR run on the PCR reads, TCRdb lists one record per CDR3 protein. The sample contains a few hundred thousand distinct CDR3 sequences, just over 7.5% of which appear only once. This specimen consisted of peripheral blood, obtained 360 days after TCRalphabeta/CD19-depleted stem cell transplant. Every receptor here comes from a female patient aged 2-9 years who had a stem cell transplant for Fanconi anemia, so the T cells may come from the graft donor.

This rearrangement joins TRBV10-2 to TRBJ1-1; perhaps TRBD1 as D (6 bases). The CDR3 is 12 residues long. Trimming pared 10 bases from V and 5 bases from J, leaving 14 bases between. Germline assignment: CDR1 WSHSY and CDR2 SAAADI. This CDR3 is CATGGLVTEAFF. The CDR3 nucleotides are TGCGCCACCGGGGGCCTAGTGACTGAAGCTTTCTTT.

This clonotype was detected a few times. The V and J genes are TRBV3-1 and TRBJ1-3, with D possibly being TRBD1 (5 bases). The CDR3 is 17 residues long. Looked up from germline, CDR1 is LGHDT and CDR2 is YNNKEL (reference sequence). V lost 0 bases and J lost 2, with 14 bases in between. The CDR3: CASSQDRLTGPGNTIYF. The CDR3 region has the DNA TGTGCCAGCAGCCAAGATCGTCTAACAGGTCCTGGAAACACCATATATTTT.

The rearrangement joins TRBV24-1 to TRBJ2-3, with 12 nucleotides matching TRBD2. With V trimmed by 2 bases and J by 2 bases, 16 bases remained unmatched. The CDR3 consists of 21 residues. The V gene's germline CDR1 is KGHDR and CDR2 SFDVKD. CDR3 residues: CATSDSLGQVLAGGYTDTQYF. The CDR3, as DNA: TGTGCCACCAGTGATTCATTGGGACAGGTTCTAGCGGGGGGGTACACAGATACGCAGTATTTT.